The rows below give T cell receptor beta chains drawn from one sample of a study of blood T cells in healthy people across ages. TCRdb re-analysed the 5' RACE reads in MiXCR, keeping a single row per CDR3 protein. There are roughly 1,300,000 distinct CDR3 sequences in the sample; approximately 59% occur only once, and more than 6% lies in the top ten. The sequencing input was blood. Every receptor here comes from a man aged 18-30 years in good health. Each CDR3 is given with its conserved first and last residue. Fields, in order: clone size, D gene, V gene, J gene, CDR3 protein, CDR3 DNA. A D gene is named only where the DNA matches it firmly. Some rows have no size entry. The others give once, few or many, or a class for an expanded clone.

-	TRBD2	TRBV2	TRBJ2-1	CASITSGRALNEQFF	TGTGCCAGCATTACTAGCGGGAGGGCCCTCAATGAGCAGTTCTTC
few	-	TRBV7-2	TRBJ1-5	CASSLELGVGQPQHF	TGTGCCAGCAGCTTAGAGTTGGGGGTGGGGCAGCCCCAGCATTTT
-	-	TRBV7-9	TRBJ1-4	CASSLGAGNEKLFF	TGTGCCAGCAGCTTAGGGGCAGGGAATGAAAAACTGTTTTTT
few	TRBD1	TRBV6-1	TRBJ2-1	CASSAPGQGPGDEQFF	TGTGCCAGCAGTGCCCCGGGACAGGGACCGGGGGATGAGCAGTTCTTC
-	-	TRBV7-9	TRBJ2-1	CASSLMAPYNEQFF	TGTGCCAGCAGCTTAATGGCTCCCTACAATGAGCAGTTCTTC
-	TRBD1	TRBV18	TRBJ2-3	CASSPRDRPSTDTQYF	TGTGCCAGCTCACCTCGGGACAGACCTAGCACAGATACGCAGTATTTT
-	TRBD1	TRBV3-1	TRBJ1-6	CASSQEKSGQGFSPLHF	TGTGCCAGCAGCCAGGAAAAATCGGGACAGGGGTTTTCACCCCTCCACTTT
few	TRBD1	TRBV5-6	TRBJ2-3	CASSHIRQGADTQYF	TGTGCCAGCAGCCACATCCGACAGGGGGCAGATACGCAGTATTTT
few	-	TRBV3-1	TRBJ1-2	CASSLQGYGYGYTF	TGTGCCAGCAGCCTACAGGGTTACGGCTATGGCTACACCTTC
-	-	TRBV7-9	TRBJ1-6	CASSLVGGGSYNSPLHF	TGTGCCAGCAGCTTAGTAGGAGGGGGATCCTATAATTCACCCCTCCACTTT
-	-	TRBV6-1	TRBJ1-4	CASSEGHTEGEKLFF	TGTGCCAGCAGTGAAGGACACACCGAGGGGGAAAAACTGTTTTTT
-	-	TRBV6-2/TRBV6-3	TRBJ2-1	CASTARLYYNEQFF	TGTGCCAGTACCGCCCGACTCTACTACAATGAGCAGTTCTTC
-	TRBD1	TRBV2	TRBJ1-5	CASSGGQGNQPQHF	TGTGCCAGCAGTGGGGGACAGGGAAATCAGCCCCAGCATTTT
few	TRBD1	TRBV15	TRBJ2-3	CATSRRTGPTDTQYF	TGTGCCACCAGCAGAAGGACAGGCCCCACAGATACGCAGTATTTT
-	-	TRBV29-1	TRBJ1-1	CSVQENTEAFF	TGCAGCGTTCAGGAGAACACTGAAGCTTTCTTT
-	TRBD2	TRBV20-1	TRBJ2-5	CSARQSFGGRQETQYF	TGCAGTGCTAGACAAAGCTTCGGGGGGAGGCAAGAGACCCAGTACTTC
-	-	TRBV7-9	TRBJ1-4	CASSFQGRTGEKLFF	TGTGCCAGCAGCTTCCAGGGGCGGACGGGGGAAAAACTGTTTTTT
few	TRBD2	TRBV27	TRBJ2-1	CASSLAGTSGGGPYNEQFF	TGTGCCAGCAGTTTAGCAGGGACTAGCGGGGGTGGTCCCTACAATGAGCAGTTCTTC
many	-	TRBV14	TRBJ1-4	CASSPDNLNEKLFF	TGTGCCAGCAGCCCAGACAATTTAAATGAAAAACTGTTTTTT
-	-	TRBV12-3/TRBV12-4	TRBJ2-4	CASGQTGLAKNIQYF	TGTGCCAGCGGACAAACGGGGCTAGCCAAAAACATTCAGTACTTC
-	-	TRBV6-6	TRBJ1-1	CASSRGSTDTEAFF	TGTGCCAGCAGTAGAGGAAGCACGGACACTGAAGCTTTCTTT
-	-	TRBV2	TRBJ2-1	CARTASNYTSYNEQFF	TGTGCCAGGACGGCCTCTAACTATACCTCCTACAATGAGCAGTTCTTC
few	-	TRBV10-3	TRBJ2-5	CAISDDRSQETQYF	TGTGCCATCAGTGATGACAGGAGCCAAGAGACCCAGTACTTC
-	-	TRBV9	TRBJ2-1	CASSVVGGGDVVYNEQFF	TGTGCCAGCAGCGTAGTTGGCGGAGGGGACGTAGTCTACAATGAGCAGTTCTTC
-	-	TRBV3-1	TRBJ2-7	CASSQVTPHIGVVYEQYF	TGTGCCAGCAGCCAAGTGACCCCTCACATAGGTGTTGTCTACGAGCAGTACTTC
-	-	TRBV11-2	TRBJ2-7	CASSLVSGRNEQYF	TGTGCCAGCAGCTTAGTCTCAGGACGCAACGAGCAGTACTTC
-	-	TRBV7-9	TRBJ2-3	CASSLMFGRGSTDTQYF	TGTGCCAGCAGCTTAATGTTTGGAAGAGGGAGCACAGATACGCAGTATTTT
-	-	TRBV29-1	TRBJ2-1	CSVEDGQETYNEQFF	TGCAGCGTTGAAGATGGGCAGGAGACCTACAATGAGCAGTTCTTC